The present TCR beta chain was sequenced within a study of blood T cells in healthy people across ages. Combining a sample-barcoded 5' primer with a J-beta primer mix, a second PCR ran for roughly 7 to 11 cycles. TCRdb reprocessed the 5' RACE reads with MiXCR, giving one entry per CDR3 protein. The sample yields 750,000 or so distinct CDR3 sequences, 25% seen once. Study-level points and caveats: TCR beta diversity per million T cells fell roughly linearly with age.

A remark on this clonotype: Its antigen remains unknown.

The sample was also linked to a second study, of T cells of mothers and their children. In that study: In this cohort, donors were three healthy Caucasian mothers plus their six children. Sequencing got over 8 million TCR beta CDR3 reads from each mother and about 3.1 million from each child.

The sequence derives from a boy aged 5 to 17 in good health. The sequencing input was blood.

CDR3 residues: CASSTGRNEKLFF. The CDR3 region has the DNA TGTGCCAGCAGCACCGGGCGGAATGAAAAACTGTTTTTT. The chain is built from TRBV13 and TRBJ1-4; D remains unclear. V was pared by 5 bases and J by 5 bases, with 9 bases between. Per germline, CDR1 PRHDT and CDR2 FYEKMQ (reference sequence). CDR3 size: 13 residues.